This T cell receptor (beta chain) was sequenced in a study of T cells in tumors and immune-related adverse events. CDR3 length: 11 amino acids. Trimming pared 4 bases from V and 6 bases from J, leaving 7 bases between. Looked up from germline, CDR1 is SNHLY and CDR2 is FYNNEI. Method: immunoSEQ multiplex PCR; TCRdb's copy keeps in-frame clones and lacks some. The sample lists 20,000 to 25,000 clones; around nine tenths were seen once. The V gene is TRBV2, the J gene TRBJ2-7; D remains unclear. The TCR originated in a female donor with metastatic renal cell carcinoma. This material consisted of lymph node tissue, taken from a patient treated with anti-PD-1 therapy. The CDR3: CASSVVFEQYF. In DNA form, the CDR3 reads TGTGCCAGCAGTGTGGTCTTCGAGCAGTACTTC.